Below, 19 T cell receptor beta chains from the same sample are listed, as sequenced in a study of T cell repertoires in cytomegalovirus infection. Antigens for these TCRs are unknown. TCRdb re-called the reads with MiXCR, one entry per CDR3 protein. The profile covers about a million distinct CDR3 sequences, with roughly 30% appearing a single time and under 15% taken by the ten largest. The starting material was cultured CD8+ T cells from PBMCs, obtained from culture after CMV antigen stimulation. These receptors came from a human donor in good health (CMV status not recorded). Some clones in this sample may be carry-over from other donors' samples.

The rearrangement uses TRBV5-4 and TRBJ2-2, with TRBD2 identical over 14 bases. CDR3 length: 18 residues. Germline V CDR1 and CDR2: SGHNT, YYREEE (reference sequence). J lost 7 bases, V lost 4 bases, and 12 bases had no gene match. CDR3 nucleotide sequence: TGTGCCAGCAGCACCGGGACTAGCGGGGGACCGGTTCTCGGGGAGCTGTTTTTT. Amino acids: CASSTGTSGGPVLGELFF.

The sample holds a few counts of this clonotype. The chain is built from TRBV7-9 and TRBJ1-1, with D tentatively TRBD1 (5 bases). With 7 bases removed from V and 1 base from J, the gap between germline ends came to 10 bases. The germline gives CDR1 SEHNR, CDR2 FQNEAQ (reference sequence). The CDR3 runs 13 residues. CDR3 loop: CASTDTGNTEAFF. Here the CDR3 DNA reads TGTGCCAGCACCGACACAGGGAACACTGAAGCTTTCTTT. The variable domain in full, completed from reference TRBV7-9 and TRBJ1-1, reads DTGVSQNPRHKITKRGQNVTFRCDPISEHNRLYWYRQTLGQGPEFLTYFQNEAQLEKSRLLSDRFSAERPKGSFSTLEIQRTEQGDSAMYLCASTDTGNTEAFFGQGTRLTVV.

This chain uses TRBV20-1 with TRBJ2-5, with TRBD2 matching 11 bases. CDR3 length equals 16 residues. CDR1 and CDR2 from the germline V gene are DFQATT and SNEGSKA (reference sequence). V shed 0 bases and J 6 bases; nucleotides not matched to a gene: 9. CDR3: CSARDSSSGGAKTQYF. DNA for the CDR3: TGCAGTGCTAGAGATAGTAGTAGCGGGGGGGCGAAGACCCAGTACTTC.

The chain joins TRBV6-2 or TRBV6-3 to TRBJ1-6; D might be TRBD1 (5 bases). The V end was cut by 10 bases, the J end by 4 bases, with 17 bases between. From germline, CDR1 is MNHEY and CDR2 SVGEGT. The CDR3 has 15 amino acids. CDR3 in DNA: TGTGCCATCCAGGCCTCGACAGAATATAATTCACCCCTCCACTTT. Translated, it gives CAIQASTEYNSPLHF.

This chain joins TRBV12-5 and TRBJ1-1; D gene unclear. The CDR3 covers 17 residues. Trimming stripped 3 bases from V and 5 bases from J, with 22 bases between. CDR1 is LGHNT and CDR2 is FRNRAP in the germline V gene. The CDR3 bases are TGTGCTAGTGGTTTCACCCTCGAAAATGGGGTAGAAACTGAAGCTTTCTTT. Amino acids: CASGFTLENGVETEAFF.

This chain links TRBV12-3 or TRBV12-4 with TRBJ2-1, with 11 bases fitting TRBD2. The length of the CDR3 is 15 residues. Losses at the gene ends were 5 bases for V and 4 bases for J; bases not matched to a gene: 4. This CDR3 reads CASSPRTSGYNEQFF. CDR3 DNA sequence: TGTGCCAGCAGTCCCAGGACTAGCGGGTACAATGAGCAGTTCTTC.

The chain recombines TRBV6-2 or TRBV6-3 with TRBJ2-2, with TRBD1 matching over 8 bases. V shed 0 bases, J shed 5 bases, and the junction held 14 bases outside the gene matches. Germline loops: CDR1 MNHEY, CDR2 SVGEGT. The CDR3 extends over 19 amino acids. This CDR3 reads CASSYSPTTIRGRTGELFF. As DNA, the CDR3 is TGTGCCAGCAGTTACTCGCCAACAACCATCAGGGGGCGGACCGGGGAGCTGTTTTTT.

The CDR3 DNA reads as TGCAGTGCTAGATTACTAGCGGGGGGCTACGAGCAGTACTTC. The encoded protein is CSARLLAGGYEQYF. V usage is TRBV20-1 and J usage is TRBJ2-7, with 12 nucleotides matching TRBD2. Germline CDR1 reads DFQATT; CDR2 reads SNEGSKA (reference sequence). J was trimmed by 3 bases and V by 2 bases; bases with no gene match: 2. CDR3 length equals 14 residues.

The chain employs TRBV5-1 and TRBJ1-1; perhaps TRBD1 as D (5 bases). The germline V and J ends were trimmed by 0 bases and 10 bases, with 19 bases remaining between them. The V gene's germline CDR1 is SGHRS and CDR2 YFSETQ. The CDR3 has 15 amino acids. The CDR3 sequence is CASSLVRDPRRGAFF. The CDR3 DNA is TGCGCCAGCAGCTTGGTCCGGGATCCGAGAAGGGGAGCTTTCTTT.

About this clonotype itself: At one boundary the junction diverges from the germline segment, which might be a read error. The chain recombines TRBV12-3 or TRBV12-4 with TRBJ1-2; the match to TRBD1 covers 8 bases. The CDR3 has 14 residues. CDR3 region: CANSFGQGAGGYTF. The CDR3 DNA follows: TGTGCCAACAGTTTCGGGCAGGGGGCCGGTGGCTACACCTTC.

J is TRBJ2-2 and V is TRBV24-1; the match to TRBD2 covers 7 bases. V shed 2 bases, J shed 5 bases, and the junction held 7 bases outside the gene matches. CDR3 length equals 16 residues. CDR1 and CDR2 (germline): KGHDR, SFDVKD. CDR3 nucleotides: TGTGCCACCAGTGATTCGACTCACGGGAGGACCGGGGAGCTGTTTTTT. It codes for CATSDSTHGRTGELFF.

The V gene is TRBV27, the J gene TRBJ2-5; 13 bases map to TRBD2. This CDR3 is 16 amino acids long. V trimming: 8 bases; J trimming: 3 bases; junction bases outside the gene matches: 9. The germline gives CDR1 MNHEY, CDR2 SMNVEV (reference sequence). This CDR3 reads CASRTSGGATKETQYF. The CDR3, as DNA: TGTGCCAGCCGGACTAGCGGGGGAGCCACTAAAGAGACCCAGTACTTC.

For the CDR3, the DNA is TGCGCCAGCAGCCAGGGGACGAGATCCAACGAGCAGTACTTC. This translates into CASSQGTRSNEQYF. The V and J genes are TRBV4-1 and TRBJ2-7; D is possibly TRBD1 or TRBD2 (5 bases each). V lost 3 bases, J lost 5 bases, and 14 bases lay in between. This CDR3 has 14 residues. The germline CDR1 and CDR2 sequences are MGHRA and YSYEKL.

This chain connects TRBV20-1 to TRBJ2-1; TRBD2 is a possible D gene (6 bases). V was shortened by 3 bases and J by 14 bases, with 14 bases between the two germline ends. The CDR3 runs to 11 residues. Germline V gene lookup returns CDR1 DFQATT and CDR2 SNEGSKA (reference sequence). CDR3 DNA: TGCAGTGCTAGTCGGCGCGGGGAAGAGTTCTTC. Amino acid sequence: CSASRRGEEFF.

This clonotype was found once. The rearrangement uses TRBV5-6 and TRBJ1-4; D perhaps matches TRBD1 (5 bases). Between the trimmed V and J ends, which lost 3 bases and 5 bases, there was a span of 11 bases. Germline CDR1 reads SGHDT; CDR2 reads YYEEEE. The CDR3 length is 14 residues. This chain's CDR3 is CASSSWGRNEKLFF. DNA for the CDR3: TGTGCCAGCAGCTCCTGGGGCCGGAATGAAAAACTGTTTTTT.

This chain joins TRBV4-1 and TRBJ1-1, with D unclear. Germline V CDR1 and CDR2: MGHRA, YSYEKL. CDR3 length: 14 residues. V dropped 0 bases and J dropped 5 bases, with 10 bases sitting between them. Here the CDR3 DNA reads TGCGCCAGCAGCCAAGATGGCCGGAGGACTGAAGCTTTCTTT. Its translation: CASSQDGRRTEAFF.

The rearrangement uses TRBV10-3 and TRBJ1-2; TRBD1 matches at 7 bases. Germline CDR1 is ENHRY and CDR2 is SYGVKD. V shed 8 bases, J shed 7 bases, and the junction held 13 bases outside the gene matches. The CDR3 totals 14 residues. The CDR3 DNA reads TGTGCCATCCGTGGCTCACAGGGGTCTTCTGGCTACACCTTC. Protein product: CAIRGSQGSSGYTF.

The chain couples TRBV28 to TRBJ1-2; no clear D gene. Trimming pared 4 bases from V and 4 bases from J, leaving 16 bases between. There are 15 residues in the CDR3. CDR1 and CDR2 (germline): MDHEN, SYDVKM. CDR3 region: CASSSDNFLFYGYTF. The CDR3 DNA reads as TGTGCCAGCAGTTCTGACAACTTTCTATTCTATGGCTACACCTTC.

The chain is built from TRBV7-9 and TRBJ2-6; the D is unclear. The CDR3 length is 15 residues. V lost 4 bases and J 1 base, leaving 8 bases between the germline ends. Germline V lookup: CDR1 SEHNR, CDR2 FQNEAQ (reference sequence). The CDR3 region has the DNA TGTGCCAGCAGCTCCGTATCATCTGGGGCCAACGTCCTGACTTTC. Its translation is CASSSVSSGANVLTF.